This T cell receptor (beta chain) is from a study of T-cell memory formation after mild COVID-19. On the study more broadly: TCR clusters were mostly confined to one donor each. Study-level points and caveats: Pre-infection memory carried some responding clones, suggesting that cross-reactive memory joined.

The V and J ends lost 4 bases and 2 bases respectively, with 5 bases between them. Per germline, CDR1 MNHNS and CDR2 SASEGT. This CDR3 has 12 residues. This clonotype was found a few times. Its antigen is as yet unknown. TCRdb ran MiXCR on the 5' RACE reads and lists one entry per CDR3 protein. The profile shows a few hundred thousand distinct CDR3 sequences, roughly a fifth of them singletons. The sample taken for sequencing was PBMCs or a T cell subset sorted from them (not recorded which). The sequence derives from a man between 18 and 35 years old who had mild COVID-19 (a few samples of this study predate the infection). Cell type and time point are not known. The rearrangement links TRBV6-1 to TRBJ1-2; the D is unclear. CDR3 loop: CASSVDNYGYTF. The CDR3 DNA follows: TGTGCCAGCAGTGTGGACAACTATGGCTACACCTTC.